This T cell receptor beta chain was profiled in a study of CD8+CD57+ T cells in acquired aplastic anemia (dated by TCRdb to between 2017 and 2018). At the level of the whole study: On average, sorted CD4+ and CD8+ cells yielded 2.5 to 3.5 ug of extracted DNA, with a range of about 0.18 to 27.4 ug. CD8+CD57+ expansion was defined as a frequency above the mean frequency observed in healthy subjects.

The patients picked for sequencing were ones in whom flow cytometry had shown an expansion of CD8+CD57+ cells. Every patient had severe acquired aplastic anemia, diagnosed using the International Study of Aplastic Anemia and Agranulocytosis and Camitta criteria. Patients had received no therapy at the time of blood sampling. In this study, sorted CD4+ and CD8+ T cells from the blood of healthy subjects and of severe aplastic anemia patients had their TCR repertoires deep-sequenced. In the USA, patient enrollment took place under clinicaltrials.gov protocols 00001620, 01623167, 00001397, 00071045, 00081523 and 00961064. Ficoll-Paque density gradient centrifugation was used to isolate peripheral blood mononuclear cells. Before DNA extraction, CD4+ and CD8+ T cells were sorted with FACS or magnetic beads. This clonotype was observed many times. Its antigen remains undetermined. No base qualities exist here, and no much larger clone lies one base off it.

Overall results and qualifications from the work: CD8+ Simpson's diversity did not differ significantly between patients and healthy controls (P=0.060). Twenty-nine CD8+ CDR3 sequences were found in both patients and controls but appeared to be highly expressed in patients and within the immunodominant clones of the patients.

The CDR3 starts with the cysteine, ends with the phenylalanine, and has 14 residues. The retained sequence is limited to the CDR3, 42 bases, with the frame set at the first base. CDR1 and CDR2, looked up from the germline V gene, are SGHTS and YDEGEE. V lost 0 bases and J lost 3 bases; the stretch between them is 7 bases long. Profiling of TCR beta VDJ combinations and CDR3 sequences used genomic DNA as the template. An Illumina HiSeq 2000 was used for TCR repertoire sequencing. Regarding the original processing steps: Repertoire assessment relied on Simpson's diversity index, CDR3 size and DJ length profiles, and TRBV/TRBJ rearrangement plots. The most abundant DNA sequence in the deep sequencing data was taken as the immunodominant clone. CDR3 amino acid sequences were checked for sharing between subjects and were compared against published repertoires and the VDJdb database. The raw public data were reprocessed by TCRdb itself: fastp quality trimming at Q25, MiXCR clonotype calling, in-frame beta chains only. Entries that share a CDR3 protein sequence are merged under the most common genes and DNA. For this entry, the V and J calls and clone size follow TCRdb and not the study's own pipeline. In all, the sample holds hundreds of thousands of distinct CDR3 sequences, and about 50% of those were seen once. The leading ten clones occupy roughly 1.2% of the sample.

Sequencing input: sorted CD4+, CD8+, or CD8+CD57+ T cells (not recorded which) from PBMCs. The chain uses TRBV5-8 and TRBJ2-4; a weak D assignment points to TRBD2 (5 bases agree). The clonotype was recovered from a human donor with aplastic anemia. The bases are TGTGCCAGCAGCTTGGATGCGGGCAAAAACATTCAGTACTTC. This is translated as CASSLDAGKNIQYF. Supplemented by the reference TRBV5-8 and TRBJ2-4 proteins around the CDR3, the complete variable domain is EAGVTQSPTHLIKTRGQQATLRCSPISGHTSVYWYQQALGLGLQFLLWYDEGEERNRGNFPPRFSGRQFPNYSSELNVNALELEDSALYLCASSLDAGKNIQYFGAGTRLSVL.